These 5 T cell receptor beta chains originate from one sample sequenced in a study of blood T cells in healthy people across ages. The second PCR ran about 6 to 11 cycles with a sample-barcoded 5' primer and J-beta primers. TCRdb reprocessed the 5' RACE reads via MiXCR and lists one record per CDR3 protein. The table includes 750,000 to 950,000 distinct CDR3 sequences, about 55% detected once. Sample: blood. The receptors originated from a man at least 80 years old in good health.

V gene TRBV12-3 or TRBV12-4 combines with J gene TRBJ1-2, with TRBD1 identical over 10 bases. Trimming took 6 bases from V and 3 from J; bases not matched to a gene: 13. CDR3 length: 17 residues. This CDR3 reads CASSPYQPGQGYYGYTF. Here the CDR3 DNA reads TGTGCCAGCAGCCCCTATCAACCGGGACAGGGGTACTATGGCTACACCTTC.

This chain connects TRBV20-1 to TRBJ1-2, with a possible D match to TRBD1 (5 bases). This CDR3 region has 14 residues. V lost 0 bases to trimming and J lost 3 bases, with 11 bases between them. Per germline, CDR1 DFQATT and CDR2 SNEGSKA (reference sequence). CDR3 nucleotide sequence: TGCAGTGCTAGAGAAACAGGATCAGACTATGGCTACACCTTC. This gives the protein CSARETGSDYGYTF.

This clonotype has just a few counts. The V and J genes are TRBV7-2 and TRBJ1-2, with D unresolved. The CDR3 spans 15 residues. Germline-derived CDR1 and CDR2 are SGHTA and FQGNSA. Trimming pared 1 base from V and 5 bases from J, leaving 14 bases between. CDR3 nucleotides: TGTGCCAGCAGCTTAGGTAGCGTCGGATATTATGGCTACACCTTC. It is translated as CASSLGSVGYYGYTF.

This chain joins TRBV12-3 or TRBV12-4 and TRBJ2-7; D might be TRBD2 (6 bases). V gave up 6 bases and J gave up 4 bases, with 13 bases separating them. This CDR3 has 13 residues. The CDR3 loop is CASSGGETYEQYF. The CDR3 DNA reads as TGTGCCAGCAGCGGCGGGGAAACATACGAGCAGTACTTC.

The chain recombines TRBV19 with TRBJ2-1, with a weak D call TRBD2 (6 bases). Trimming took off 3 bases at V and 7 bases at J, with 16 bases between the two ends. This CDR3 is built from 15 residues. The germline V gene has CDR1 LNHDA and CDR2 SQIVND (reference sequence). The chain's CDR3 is CASSITEGGRNEQFF. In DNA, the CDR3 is TGTGCCAGTAGTATCACGGAGGGCGGCCGTAATGAGCAGTTCTTC.